This T cell receptor beta chain was recorded in a study of shared clonotypes between healthy human individuals. Study summary: There were three CD4 naive, three CD4 memory, two CD8 naive and one CD8 memory plates per donor.

Study-wide points: Relative to memory subsets, naive subsets generally showed larger estimated richness.

The CDR3 sequence is 13 residues long. Germline values: CDR1 SQVTM, CDR2 ANQGSEA. Trimming took 6 bases from V and 7 from J; bases not matched to a gene: 6. Points on this clone: Its antigen is unknown.

DNA at roughly 0.2 ug, about 30,000 T cell genomes, went into sorted-subset replicate PCRs. Clones were read by immunoSEQ multiplex PCR, and TCRdb kept only the in-frame ones, dropping some. The data show 2 million to 2.5 million clones, 92% seen once. V usage is TRBV29-1 and J usage is TRBJ2-1, with 10 bases aligning to TRBD1. The sample consisted of naive CD4+ T cells from PBMCs. Subset of the sample: CD45RA+ positively selected. The clonotype comes from a man aged 18-30 years in good health. Some clones in this sample may be carry-over from other donors' samples. This CDR3 is CSVPGQGMNEQFF. The CDR3 DNA reads TGCAGCGTACCGGGACAGGGGATGAATGAGCAGTTCTTC.